This TCR beta chain originates from a study of blood T cell repertoires in COVID-19. Study context: Sample material is recorded as cDNA or gDNA derived from T cells, B-cell-depleted T cells, or PBMCs.

The CDR3 spans 14 residues. V lost 7 bases, J lost 2 bases, and 12 bases lay in between. Germline V CDR1 and CDR2: MNHNY, SVGAGI (reference sequence). Original methodology: For nucleated cells, counts were estimated from reference gene primer amplification. Sequenced by immunoSEQ multiplex PCR; TCRdb stores in-frame clones only, minus some. That table furnishes V, J and clone size, whereas the DNA furnished D and trimming. The table shows about 250,000 clones, with around 82% occurring only once. This clone occurred a few times. Sample: peripheral blood. The chain carries TRBV6-6 and TRBJ1-5; unclear D gene. The clonotype originates from a woman between 65 and 79 years old with acute or convalescent COVID-19. In DNA, the CDR3 is TGTGCCAGCACCACAGATAATGGCAATCAGCCCCAGCATTTT. Translated, it gives CASTTDNGNQPQHF.